Described below is a single T cell receptor (beta chain) sequence and its context. The CDR3 end falls 3 residues outside the read, so it is completed with the germline J gene. This entry belongs to a study of T cells in women clearing cervical HPV infection. Study information: Case blood drawn at lesion detection; control blood after infection cleared.

Trimming stripped 8 bases from V and 6 bases from J, with 15 bases between. This CDR3 has 13 residues. CDR1 is SNHLY and CDR2 is FYNNEI in the germline V gene. Prevalent HPV16 infections were excluded; only incident single HPV16 infections included. HPV was found by MY09/MY11 PCR and dot-blot genotyping. Profiled with immunoSEQ multiplex PCR; TCRdb holds only in-frame clones, not every one. The sample table sets out tens of thousands of clones. The sample consisted of blood buffy coat. The J gene is TRBJ2-3, the V gene TRBV2; perhaps TRBD2 as D (6 bases). This TCR was sampled from a woman between 18 and 70 years old with a cervical HPV16 infection that either progressed to CIN3+ or cleared (not recorded which). This CDR3 is CASYKYGGDTQYF. The part of the CDR3 DNA that was read is TGTGCCAGCTATAAATATGGGGGGGATACG. The complete variable domain, with remaining parts taken from reference TRBV2 and TRBJ2-3, reads EPEVTQTPSHQVTQMGQEVILRCVPISNHLYFYWYRQILGQKVEFLVSFYNNEISEKSEIFDDQFSVERPDGSNFTLKIRSTKLEDSAMYFCASYKYGGDTQYFGPGTRLTVL.